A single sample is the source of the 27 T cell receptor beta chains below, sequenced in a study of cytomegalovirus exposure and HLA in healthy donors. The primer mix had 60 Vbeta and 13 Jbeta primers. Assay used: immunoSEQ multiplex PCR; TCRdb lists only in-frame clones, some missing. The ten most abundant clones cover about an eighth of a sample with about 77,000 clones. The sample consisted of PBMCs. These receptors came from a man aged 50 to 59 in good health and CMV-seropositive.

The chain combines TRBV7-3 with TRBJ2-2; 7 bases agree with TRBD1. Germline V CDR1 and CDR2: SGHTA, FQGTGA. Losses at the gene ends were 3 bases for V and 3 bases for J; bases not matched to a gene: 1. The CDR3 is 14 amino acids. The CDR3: CASSLGQHTGELFF. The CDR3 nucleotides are TGTGCCAGCAGCTTGGGACAGCACACCGGGGAGCTGTTTTTT.

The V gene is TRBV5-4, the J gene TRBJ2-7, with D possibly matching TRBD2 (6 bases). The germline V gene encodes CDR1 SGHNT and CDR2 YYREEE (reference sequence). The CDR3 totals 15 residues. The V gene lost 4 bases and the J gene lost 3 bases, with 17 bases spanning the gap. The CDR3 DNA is TGTGCCAGCAGCCAGGCGCCGGGACTGAACTACGAGCAGTACTTC. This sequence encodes CASSQAPGLNYEQYF.

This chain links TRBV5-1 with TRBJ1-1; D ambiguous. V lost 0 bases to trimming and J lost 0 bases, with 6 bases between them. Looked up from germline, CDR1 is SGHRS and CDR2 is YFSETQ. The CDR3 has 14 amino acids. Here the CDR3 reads CASSLVVLNTEAFF. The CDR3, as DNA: TGCGCCAGCAGCTTGGTAGTCTTGAACACTGAAGCTTTCTTT.

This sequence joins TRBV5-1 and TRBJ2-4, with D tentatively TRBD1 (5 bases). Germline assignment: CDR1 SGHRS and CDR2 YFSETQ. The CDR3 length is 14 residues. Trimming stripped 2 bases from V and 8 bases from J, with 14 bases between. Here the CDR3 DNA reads TGCGCCAGCAGCTTCAAGGGGTTGTCGGACATTCAGTACTTC. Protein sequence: CASSFKGLSDIQYF. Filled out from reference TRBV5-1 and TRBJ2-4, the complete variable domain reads KAGVTQTPRYLIKTRGQQVTLSCSPISGHRSVSWYQQTPGQGLQFLFEYFSETQRNKGNFPGRFSGRQFSNSRSEMNVSTLELGDSALYLCASSFKGLSDIQYFGAGTRLSVL.

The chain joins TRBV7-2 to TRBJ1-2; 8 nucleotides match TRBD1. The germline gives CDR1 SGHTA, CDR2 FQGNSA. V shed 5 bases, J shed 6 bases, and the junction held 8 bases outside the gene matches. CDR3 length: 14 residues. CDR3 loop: CASSPSRQGHGYTF. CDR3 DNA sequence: TGTGCCAGCAGCCCCTCCCGACAGGGGCATGGCTACACCTTC.

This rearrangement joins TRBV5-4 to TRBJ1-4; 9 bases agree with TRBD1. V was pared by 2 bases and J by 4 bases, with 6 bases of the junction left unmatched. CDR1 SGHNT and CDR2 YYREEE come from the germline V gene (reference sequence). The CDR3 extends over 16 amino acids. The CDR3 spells CASSFRQGGFNEKLFF. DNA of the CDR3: TGTGCCAGCAGCTTTCGACAGGGGGGATTTAATGAAAAACTGTTTTTT.

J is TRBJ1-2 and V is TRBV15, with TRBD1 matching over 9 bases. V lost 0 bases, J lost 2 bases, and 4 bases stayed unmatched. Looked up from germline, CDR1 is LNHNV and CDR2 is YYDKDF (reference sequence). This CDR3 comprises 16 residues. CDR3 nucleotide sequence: TGTGCCACCAGCAGAGATCAGGGGACAGGGAACTATGGCTACACCTTC. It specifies CATSRDQGTGNYGYTF.

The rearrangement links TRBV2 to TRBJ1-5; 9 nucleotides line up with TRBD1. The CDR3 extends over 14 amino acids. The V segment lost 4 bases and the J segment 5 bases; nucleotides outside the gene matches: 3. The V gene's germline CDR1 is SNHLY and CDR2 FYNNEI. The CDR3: CASSGTGDHQPQHF. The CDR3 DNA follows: TGTGCCAGCAGTGGGACAGGGGATCATCAGCCCCAGCATTTT.

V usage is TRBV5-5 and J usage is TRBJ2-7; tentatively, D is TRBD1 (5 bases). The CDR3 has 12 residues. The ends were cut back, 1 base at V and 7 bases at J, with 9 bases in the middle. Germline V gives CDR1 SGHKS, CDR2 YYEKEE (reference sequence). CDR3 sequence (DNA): TGTGCCAGCAGCTTGCAGGGCCGAGAGCAGTACGTC. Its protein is CASSLQGREQYV.

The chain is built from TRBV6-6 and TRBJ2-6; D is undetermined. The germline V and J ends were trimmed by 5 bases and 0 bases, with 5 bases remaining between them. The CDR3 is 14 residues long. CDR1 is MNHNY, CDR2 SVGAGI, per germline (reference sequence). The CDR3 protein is CASSKLSGANVLTF. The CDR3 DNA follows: TGTGCCAGCAGTAAACTCTCTGGGGCCAACGTCCTGACTTTC.

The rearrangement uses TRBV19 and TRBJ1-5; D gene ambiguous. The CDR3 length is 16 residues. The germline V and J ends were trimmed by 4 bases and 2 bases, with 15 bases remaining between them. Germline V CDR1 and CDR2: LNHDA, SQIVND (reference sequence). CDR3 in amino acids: CASSNIGDGGNQPQHF. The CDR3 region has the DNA TGTGCCAGTAGTAACATCGGTGACGGGGGCAATCAGCCCCAGCATTTT.

The CDR3: CASSLGDSRGYTF. CDR3 in DNA: TGTGCCAGCAGCTTAGGGGACAGTCGCGGCTACACCTTC. This chain connects TRBV7-9 to TRBJ1-2; 7 bases are a match to TRBD1. With V trimmed by 1 base and J by 8 bases, 4 bases remained unmatched. This CDR3 is built from 13 residues. In germline, CDR1 is SEHNR, CDR2 FQNEAQ (reference sequence).

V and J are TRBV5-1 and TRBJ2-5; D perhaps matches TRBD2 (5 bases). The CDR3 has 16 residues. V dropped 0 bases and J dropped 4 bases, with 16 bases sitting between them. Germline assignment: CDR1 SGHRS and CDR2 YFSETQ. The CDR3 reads CASSLGGGFEGETQYF. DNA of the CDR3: TGCGCCAGCAGCTTGGGTGGAGGATTCGAAGGAGAGACCCAGTACTTC.

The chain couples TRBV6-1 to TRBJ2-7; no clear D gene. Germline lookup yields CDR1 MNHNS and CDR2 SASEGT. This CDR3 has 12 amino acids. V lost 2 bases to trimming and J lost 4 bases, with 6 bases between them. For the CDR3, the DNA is TGTGCCAGCAGTGAACGGTGGTACGAGCAGTACTTC. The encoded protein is CASSERWYEQYF.

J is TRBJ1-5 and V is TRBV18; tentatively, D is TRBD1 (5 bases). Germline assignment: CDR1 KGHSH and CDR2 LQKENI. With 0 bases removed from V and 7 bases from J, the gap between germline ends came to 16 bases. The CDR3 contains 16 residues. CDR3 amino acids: CASSPPGLQGGQPQHF. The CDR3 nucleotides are TGTGCCAGCTCACCACCGGGACTCCAGGGAGGGCAGCCCCAGCATTTT.

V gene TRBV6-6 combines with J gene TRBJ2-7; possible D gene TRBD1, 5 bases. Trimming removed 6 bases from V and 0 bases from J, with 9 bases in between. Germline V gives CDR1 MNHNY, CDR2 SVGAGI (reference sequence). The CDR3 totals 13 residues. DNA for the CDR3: TGTGCCAGCAGCCGACAGTCCTCCTACGAGCAGTACTTC. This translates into CASSRQSSYEQYF.

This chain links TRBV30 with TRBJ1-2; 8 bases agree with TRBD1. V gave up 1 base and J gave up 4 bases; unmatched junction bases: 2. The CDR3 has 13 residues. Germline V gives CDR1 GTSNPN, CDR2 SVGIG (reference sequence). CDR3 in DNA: TGTGCCTGGAGTGAAGGGACAGGCTATGGCTACACCTTC. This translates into CAWSEGTGYGYTF.

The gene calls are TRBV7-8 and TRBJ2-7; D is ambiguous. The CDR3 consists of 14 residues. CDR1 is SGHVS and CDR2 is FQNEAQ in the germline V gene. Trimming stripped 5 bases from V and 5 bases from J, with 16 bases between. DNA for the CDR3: TGTGCCAGCAGCAAGATAGGAAGAGAGGACGAGCAGTACTTC. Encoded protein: CASSKIGREDEQYF.

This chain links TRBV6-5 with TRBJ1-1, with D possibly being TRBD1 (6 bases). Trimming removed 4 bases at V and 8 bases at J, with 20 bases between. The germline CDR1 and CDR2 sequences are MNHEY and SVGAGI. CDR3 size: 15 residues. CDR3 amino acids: CASSSRDTGPVEAFF. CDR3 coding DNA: TGTGCCAGCAGTTCTAGGGACACCGGGCCAGTGGAAGCTTTCTTT.

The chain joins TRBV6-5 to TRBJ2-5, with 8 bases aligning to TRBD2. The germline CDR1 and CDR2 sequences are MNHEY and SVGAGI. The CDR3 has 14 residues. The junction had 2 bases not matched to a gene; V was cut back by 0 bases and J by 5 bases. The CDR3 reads CASSYSSGGETQYF. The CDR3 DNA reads TGTGCCAGCAGTTACTCGTCGGGGGGGGAGACCCAGTACTTC.

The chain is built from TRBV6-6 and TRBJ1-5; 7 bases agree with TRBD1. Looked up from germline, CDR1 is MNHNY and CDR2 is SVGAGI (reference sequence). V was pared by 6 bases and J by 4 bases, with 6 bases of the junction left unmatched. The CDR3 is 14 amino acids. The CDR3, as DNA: TGTGCCAGCAGATCGACAGGGACGAATCAGCCCCAGCATTTT. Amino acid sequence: CASRSTGTNQPQHF.

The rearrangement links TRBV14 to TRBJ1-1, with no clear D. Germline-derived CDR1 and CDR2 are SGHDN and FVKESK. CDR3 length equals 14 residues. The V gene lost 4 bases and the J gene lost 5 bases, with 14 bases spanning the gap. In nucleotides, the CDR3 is TGTGCCAGCAGCCTATCTGTCGGGATGACTGAAGCTTTCTTT. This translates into CASSLSVGMTEAFF.

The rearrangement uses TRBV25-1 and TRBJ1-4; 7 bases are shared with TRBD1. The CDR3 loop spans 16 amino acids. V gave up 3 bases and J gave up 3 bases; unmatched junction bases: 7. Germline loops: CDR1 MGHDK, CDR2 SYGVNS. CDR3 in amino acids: CASSEGQWGANEKLFF. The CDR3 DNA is TGTGCCAGCAGTGAGGGACAGTGGGGGGCTAATGAAAAACTGTTTTTT.

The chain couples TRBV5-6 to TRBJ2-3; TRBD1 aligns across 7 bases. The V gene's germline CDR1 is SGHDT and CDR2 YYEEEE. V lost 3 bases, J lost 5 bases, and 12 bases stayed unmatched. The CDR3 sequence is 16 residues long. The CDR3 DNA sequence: TGTGCCAGCAGCTATCGCAGGGGGTTTTGGGGAGATACGCAGTATTTT. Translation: CASSYRRGFWGDTQYF. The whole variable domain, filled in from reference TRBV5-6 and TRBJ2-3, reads DAGVTQSPTHLIKTRGQQVTLRCSPKSGHDTVSWYQQALGQGPQFIFQYYEEEERQRGNFPDRFSGHQFPNYSSELNVNALLLGDSALYLCASSYRRGFWGDTQYFGPGTRLTVL.

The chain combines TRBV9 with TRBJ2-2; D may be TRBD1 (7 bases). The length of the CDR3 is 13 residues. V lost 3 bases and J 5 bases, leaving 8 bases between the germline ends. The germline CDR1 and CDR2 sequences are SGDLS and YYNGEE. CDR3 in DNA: TGTGCCAGCAGCGCAGGGGGGACCGGGGAGCTGTTTTTT. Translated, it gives CASSAGGTGELFF. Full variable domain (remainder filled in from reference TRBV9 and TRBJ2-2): DSGVTQTPKHLITATGQRVTLRCSPRSGDLSVYWYQQSLDQGLQFLIQYYNGEERAKGNILERFSAQQFPDLHSELNLSSLELGDSALYFCASSAGGTGELFFGEGSRLTVL.

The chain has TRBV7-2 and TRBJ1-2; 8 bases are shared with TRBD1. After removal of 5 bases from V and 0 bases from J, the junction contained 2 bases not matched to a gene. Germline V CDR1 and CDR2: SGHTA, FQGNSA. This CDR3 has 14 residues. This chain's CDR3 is CASSRTGTNYGYTF. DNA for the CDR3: TGTGCCAGCAGCCGGACAGGGACTAACTATGGCTACACCTTC. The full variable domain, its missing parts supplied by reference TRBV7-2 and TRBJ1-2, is GAGVSQSPSNKVTEKGKDVELRCDPISGHTALYWYRQSLGQGLEFLIYFQGNSAPDKSGLPSDRFSAERTGGSVSTLTIQRTQQEDSAVYLCASSRTGTNYGYTFGSGTRLTVV.

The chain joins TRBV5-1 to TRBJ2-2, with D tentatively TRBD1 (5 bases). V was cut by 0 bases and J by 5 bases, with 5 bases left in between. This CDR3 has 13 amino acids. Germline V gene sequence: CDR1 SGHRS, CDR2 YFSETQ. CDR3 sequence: CASSLDRTGELFF. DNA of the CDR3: TGCGCCAGCAGCTTGGACAGGACCGGGGAGCTGTTTTTT.